A single T cell receptor (beta chain) is shown here with its context. Its antigen remains unidentified. Trimming removed 4 bases from V and 4 bases from J; junction bases left unmatched: 3. Germline CDR1 and CDR2: SGHRS and YFSETQ. This CDR3 is 13 amino acids long. The source of the sample is a study of OX40 agonist ivuxolimab in advanced cancers. Study summary: Dose-escalation subjects each had hepatocellular carcinoma, melanoma, renal cell or head and neck cancer. Partial responses were observed in three patients, of whom one had hepatocellular carcinoma and two had cutaneous melanoma. Study-level findings and limits: Relative to CD4+, CD8+ T cells held more expanded clones on average.

TCRdb's table, derived via immunoSEQ multiplex PCR, lists solely in-frame clones and lacks some. The repertoire holds about 48,000 clones, with around nine tenths as singletons. The sequencing used CD4+ or CD8+ T cells sorted from blood, collected in a trial of the OX40 agonist ivuxolimab. This receptor was obtained from an adult with an advanced solid tumor such as melanoma, head and neck, liver or kidney cancer. The J gene is TRBJ1-2, the V gene TRBV5-1; the match to TRBD1 covers 8 bases. Here the CDR3 DNA reads TGCGCCAGCAGCCTGGACAGGGTCTATGGCTACACCTTC. Its translation: CASSLDRVYGYTF.